This T cell receptor beta chain was retrieved from a study of cytomegalovirus exposure and HLA in healthy donors. This clone was detected only a few times. With 7 bases removed from V and 6 bases from J, the gap between germline ends came to 18 bases. The CDR3 runs to 13 residues. Germline CDR1 reads SQVTM; CDR2 reads ANQGSEA. The PCR employed 60 Vbeta primers together with 13 Jbeta primers. Repertoires were generated with immunoSEQ multiplex PCR, while TCRdb's copy carries only in-frame clones and drops some. The repertoire has 90,000 to 130,000 clones, over 60% of them found once; the top ten carry approximately 1.3%.

The gene calls are TRBV29-1 and TRBJ1-1; possible D gene TRBD1, 5 bases. The source of this sequence is a young woman in good health and CMV-seronegative. The specimen sequenced was PBMCs. The CDR3 DNA sequence: TGCAGCGGGTCGGGGGGGACTTTCGCTGAAGCTTTCTTT. It is translated as CSGSGGTFAEAFF.